This T cell receptor beta chain stems from a study of blood T cell repertoires in COVID-19. Study-level background: T cells, B-cell-depleted T cells, or PBMCs provided the cDNA or gDNA that served as material.

CDR3 length equals 13 residues. V was pared by 8 bases and J by 6 bases, with 9 bases of the junction left unmatched. Original methodology: Cell counts per sample came from amplifying reference gene primers. Using immunoSEQ multiplex PCR, the repertoire was profiled, and TCRdb retains in-frame clones only, with some absent. That table supplies the V and J calls and clone size; D and trimming were determined from the DNA. The table lists roughly 140,000 clones, approximately 82% of them singletons. This TCR was recovered from a woman aged 50 to 65 in a cohort sampled during active or convalescent COVID-19. This chain uses TRBV12-3 or TRBV12-4 with TRBJ2-7; 8 bases are shared with TRBD1. Specimen: peripheral blood. The CDR3: CASRMGQEGEQYF. Here the CDR3 DNA reads TGTGCCAGCCGGATGGGACAGGAGGGCGAGCAGTACTTC.